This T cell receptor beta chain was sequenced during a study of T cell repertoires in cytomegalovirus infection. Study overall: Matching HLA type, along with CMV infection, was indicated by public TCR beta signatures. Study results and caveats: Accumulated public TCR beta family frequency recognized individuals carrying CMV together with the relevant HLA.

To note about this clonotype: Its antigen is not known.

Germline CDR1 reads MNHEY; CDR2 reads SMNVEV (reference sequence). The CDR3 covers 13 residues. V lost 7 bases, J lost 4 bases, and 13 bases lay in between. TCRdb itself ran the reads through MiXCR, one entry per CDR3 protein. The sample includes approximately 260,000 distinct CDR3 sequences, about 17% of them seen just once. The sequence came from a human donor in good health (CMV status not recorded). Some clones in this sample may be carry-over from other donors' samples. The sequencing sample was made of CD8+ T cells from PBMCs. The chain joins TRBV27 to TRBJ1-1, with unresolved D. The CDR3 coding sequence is TGTGCCAGCACCGGGGAGGGTAGCACTGAAGCTTTCTTT. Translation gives CASTGEGSTEAFF.